The T cell receptor (beta chain) under discussion was sequenced for a study of blood T cell repertoires in COVID-19. The V end was cut by 5 bases, the J end by 9 bases, with 11 bases between. The CDR3 runs 12 residues. The germline V gene encodes CDR1 SGHAT and CDR2 FQNNGV. TCRdb's table, derived via immunoSEQ multiplex PCR, lists solely in-frame clones and lacks some. The sample yields 110,000 or so clones, 85% seen once. The chain carries TRBV11-2 and TRBJ1-5, with no clear D. The source of this sequence is a human donor in a cohort sampled during active COVID-19. Sequencing was carried out using peripheral blood. CDR3: CASSHPLGPQHF. CDR3 sequence (DNA): TGTGCCAGCAGCCACCCCCTAGGGCCCCAGCATTTT.